This T cell receptor (beta chain) emerged from a study of T cell clones after liver transplantation. Looking at the study overall: In this trial, immunosuppression withdrawal was attempted within 2 years of liver transplant. Samples came pre-transplant, pre-randomization before withdrawal, and post-randomization after withdrawal ended.

The CDR3 sequence is 15 residues long. The V gene end was trimmed by 10 bases and the J gene end by 2 bases; junction bases not matched to a gene: 7. Germline V gene sequence: CDR1 MNHNS, CDR2 SASEGT. Sequencing was performed with immunoSEQ multiplex PCR; in TCRdb, only in-frame clones are kept and a portion is missing. The data hold about 51,000 clones, with approximately 71% observed a single time. The rearrangement uses TRBV6-1 and TRBJ2-6, with 8 bases matching TRBD1. The sequenced sample was CD4+ T cells from blood, obtained around 54 months after liver transplant. The clonotype was recovered from a human patient who received a liver transplant. T cells may partly derive from the graft donor. The CDR3 coding sequence is TGTGCCACCAGGGGGCAGCGGACTGGGGCCAACGTCCTGACTTTC. As protein: CATRGQRTGANVLTF.